This T cell receptor beta chain was sequenced for a study of blood T cell repertoires in COVID-19. Turning to the study itself: The origin of the acute and convalescent COVID-19 samples was the United States, Italy and Spain. Nucleic acid was either cDNA or gDNA, and it came from T cells, B-cell-depleted T cells, or PBMCs.

This clone has just a few counts. Germline CDR1 reads ENHRY; CDR2 reads SYGVKD. Trimming took 4 bases from V and 4 from J; bases not matched to a gene: 3. This CDR3 is 14 amino acids long. Source study methods: Amplification of reference gene primers was used by the study to estimate nucleated cell counts. Some clones are missing from TCRdb's copy, which holds only in-frame ones; the method was immunoSEQ multiplex PCR. The DNA gave D and trimming, while V, J and clone size come from that table. The data hold some 200,000 clones, with 80% to 90% observed a single time. Sample: peripheral blood. This chain joins TRBV10-3 and TRBJ1-1; 10 bases line up with TRBD1. This receptor was identified in a woman in her forties or fifties with acute or convalescent COVID-19. The CDR3 coding sequence is TGTGCCATCAGTGGTCGGACAGGGGGCACTGAAGCTTTCTTT. This sequence encodes CAISGRTGGTEAFF.